What follows describes a single TCR beta chain. The antigen is undetermined. The split of CD4+ cells yielded CD45RA+ naive and CD45RA-negative memory subsets. Germline CDR1 is LNHNV and CDR2 is YYDKDF (reference sequence). This CDR3 has 15 amino acids. The trim removed 1 base at V and 4 bases at J, leaving 6 bases unmatched. The data stem from a study of shared clonotypes between healthy human individuals. As for the study in general: Each donor's CD4 naive and CD4 memory cells filled three plates apiece, CD8 naive two, and CD8 memory one. Overall study findings and caveats: What rarefaction showed was incomplete sorted-subset sequencing despite large depth.

Measured with immunoSEQ multiplex PCR; TCRdb has only the in-frame clones, and not every one. This repertoire shows about 600,000 clones, roughly 97% found once; its top ten account for about 0.06%. This receptor was identified in a woman aged 25 to 39 in good health. The sequenced sample consisted of naive CD4+ T cells sorted from blood. Subset: CD45RA+ positively selected. The chain carries TRBV15 and TRBJ2-7, with 8 nucleotides matching TRBD1. The CDR3 protein is CATSRGQGAGYEQYF. CDR3 DNA sequence: TGTGCCACCAGCAGAGGGCAGGGGGCGGGGTACGAGCAGTACTTC.